A single T cell receptor beta chain is shown here with its context. Trimming removed 2 bases from V and 2 bases from J; junction bases left unmatched: 11. Germline loops: CDR1 SGDLS, CDR2 YYNGEE. The CDR3 has 17 residues. This record belongs to a study of CD8 T cells in Susac syndrome. Random hexamers primed reverse transcription of about 0.45 to 1 ug RNA. TCRdb analysed the immunoSEQ multiplex PCR reads with MiXCR anew, one entry per CDR3 protein. The table has roughly 150,000 distinct CDR3 sequences, 95% to 96% seen once. This sequence was found in a human donor with multiple sclerosis. The J gene is TRBJ1-1, the V gene TRBV9, with 8 bases aligning to TRBD1. Sequenced sample: CD8+ T cells from PBMCs. The CDR3 reads CASSVPSQTGANTEAFF. In DNA form, the CDR3 reads TGTGCCAGCAGCGTCCCAAGCCAGACAGGGGCAAACACTGAAGCTTTCTTT. Using reference TRBV9 and TRBJ1-1 for the parts outside the CDR3, the full variable domain is DSGVTQTPKHLITATGQRVTLRCSPRSGDLSVYWYQQSLDQGLQFLIQYYNGEERAKGNILERFSAQQFPDLHSELNLSSLELGDSALYFCASSVPSQTGANTEAFFGQGTRLTVV.